The 28 T cell receptor beta chains below all came from one sample that was sequenced in a study of human T cells and chemical hapten exposure. As for time point: patch test 3, about 24 weeks after DPC sensitization. Treatment reported: therapeutic diphenylcyclopropenone sensitization with weekly scalp DPC. TCRdb itself ran the RACE reads through MiXCR, one entry per CDR3 protein. The sample has 110,000 or so distinct CDR3 sequences; less than 40% are singletons. Sequencing used whole blood, obtained in connection with sensitization to the hapten diphenylcyclopropenone (DPC). The receptor set was obtained from a man in his forties with alopecia areata. Some clones in this sample may be carry-over from other donors' samples.

The V call is TRBV19, the J call TRBJ1-6; no clear D gene. The V and J ends lost 4 bases and 10 bases respectively, with 11 bases between them. Germline assignment: CDR1 LNHDA and CDR2 SQIVND (reference sequence). The CDR3 sequence is 13 residues long. CDR3 nucleotide sequence: TGTGCCAGTAGTACCGTTTCGGACTCACCCCTCCACTTT. Protein: CASSTVSDSPLHF.

This clonotype was counted between two and nine times. CDR3 bases: TGTGCCAGCAGCTTAGGACCTTCGAACACCGGGGAGCTGTTTTTT. It encodes CASSLGPSNTGELFF. The V and J genes are TRBV11-2 and TRBJ2-2; no firm D call. Germline loops: CDR1 SGHAT, CDR2 FQNNGV. V was cut by 1 base and J by 0 bases, with 6 bases left in between. This CDR3 is built from 15 residues. Combining the CDR3 with reference TRBV11-2 and TRBJ2-2 gives the whole variable domain EAGVAQSPRYKIIEKRQSVAFWCNPISGHATLYWYQQILGQGPKLLIQFQNNGVVDDSQLPKDRFSAERLKGVDSTLKIQPAKLEDSAVYLCASSLGPSNTGELFFGEGSRLTVL.

The chain carries TRBV7-2 and TRBJ1-1; possible D gene TRBD1, 5 bases. The germline CDR1 and CDR2 sequences are SGHTA and FQGNSA. The length of the CDR3 is 18 residues. Trimming took off 5 bases at V and 3 bases at J, with 25 bases between the two ends. As DNA, the CDR3 is TGTGCCAGCAGCCCCTCCCGCGGCAGGTTGACGGGGGACACTGAAGCTTTCTTT. Its translation: CASSPSRGRLTGDTEAFF.

V is TRBV13 and J is TRBJ1-4; TRBD1 aligns across 10 bases. This CDR3 region has 14 residues. The junction had 5 bases not matched to a gene; V was cut back by 3 bases and J by 10 bases. CDR1 and CDR2 from the germline V gene are PRHDT and FYEKMQ (reference sequence). CDR3 protein: CASSFGQGGRKLFF. The DNA of the CDR3 is TGTGCCAGCAGCTTTGGACAGGGGGGCCGAAAACTGTTTTTT. Full variable domain (missing parts from reference TRBV13 and TRBJ1-4): AAGVIQSPRHLIKEKRETATLKCYPIPRHDTVYWYQQGPGQDPQFLISFYEKMQSDKGSIPDRFSAQQFSDYHSELNMSSLELGDSALYFCASSFGQGGRKLFFGSGTQLSVL.

Points on this clonotype: Germline and junction disagree at one end, which may indicate a read error. V is TRBV5-1 and J is TRBJ2-3; D remains ambiguous. The CDR3 is made up of 14 amino acids. Germline CDR1 reads SGHRS; CDR2 reads YFSETQ. The CDR3 DNA reads as TGCGCCAGCAGCTTGGACTCCAGAGCAGAGACGCAGTATTTT. It specifies CASSLDSRAETQYF.

The rearrangement links TRBV12-3 or TRBV12-4 to TRBJ2-3; D is uncertain. The CDR3 covers 15 residues. Trimming pared 1 base from V and 0 bases from J, leaving 8 bases between. CDR3 protein: CASSLDFPSTDTQYF. CDR3 nucleotide sequence: TGTGCCAGCAGTTTAGACTTTCCTAGCACAGATACGCAGTATTTT.

This clonotype was seen a handful of times. This sequence joins TRBV20-1 and TRBJ2-7, with 7 nucleotides matching TRBD1. The CDR3 loop spans 13 amino acids. Germline CDR1 and CDR2: DFQATT and SNEGSKA (reference sequence). V shed 1 base and J 2 bases; nucleotides not matched to a gene: 2. CDR3 sequence (DNA): TGCAGTGCTAGAGGGGGGACAGCCTACGAGCAGTACGTC. Amino acids: CSARGGTAYEQYV.

This clonotype has just a few counts. The chain uses TRBV2 and TRBJ1-4; 11 bases agree with TRBD1. This CDR3 has 17 residues. Germline V gene lookup returns CDR1 SNHLY and CDR2 FYNNEI. The V and J ends lost 5 bases and 4 bases, in that order; junction bases with no gene match: 9. CDR3 in amino acids: CASSRDRGGMNNEKLFF. The CDR3 nucleotides read TGTGCCAGCAGTCGGGACAGGGGGGGAATGAATAATGAAAAACTGTTTTTT.

In DNA form, the CDR3 reads TGTGCCAGCAAGACCCCGCTGGCTGAAGCTTTCTTT. It translates to CASKTPLAEAFF. This chain connects TRBV6-5 to TRBJ1-1; D is unclear. Germline values: CDR1 MNHEY, CDR2 SVGAGI. The CDR3 runs 12 residues. V gave up 7 bases and J gave up 6 bases, with 12 bases separating them.

The chain uses TRBV7-2 and TRBJ2-1, with D perhaps TRBD1 (6 bases). V lost 0 bases and J lost 9, with 12 bases in between. Looked up from germline, CDR1 is SGHTA and CDR2 is FQGNSA. This CDR3 region has 14 residues. The CDR3 DNA sequence: TGTGCCAGCAGCTTAGCTCTCCTAGGGGGTGAGCAGTTCTTC. As protein: CASSLALLGGEQFF.

This clonotype occurred once. This sequence joins TRBV4-2 and TRBJ2-3; D may be TRBD2 (6 bases). The CDR3 has 18 residues. Germline V gives CDR1 LGHNA, CDR2 YNFKEQ. Deletions cut 0 bases from V and 3 bases from J, with 19 bases between. DNA for the CDR3: TGTGCCAGCAGCCAAGACGGATCGTTTGCGGGAAGGACAGATACGCAGTATTTT. It encodes CASSQDGSFAGRTDTQYF.

The chain carries TRBV20-1 and TRBJ1-3; tentatively, D is TRBD1 (5 bases). CDR3 length: 16 amino acids. CDR1 is DFQATT and CDR2 is SNEGSKA in the germline V gene (reference sequence). V lost 1 base and J 5 bases, leaving 18 bases between the germline ends. CDR3 nucleotides: TGCAGTGCTAGAGGGCTAGGTGCGCAGGGCAGAAACACCATATATTTT. Translation: CSARGLGAQGRNTIYF.

This clonotype was seen a few times. This chain joins TRBV20-1 and TRBJ2-5; 7 nucleotides line up with TRBD1. This CDR3 is built from 15 residues. In germline, CDR1 is DFQATT, CDR2 SNEGSKA (reference sequence). Losses at the gene ends were 3 bases for V and 4 bases for J; bases not matched to a gene: 11. The CDR3: CSASIYRGRVETQYF. Here the CDR3 DNA reads TGCAGTGCTAGCATATACAGGGGTAGGGTAGAGACCCAGTACTTC.

This chain joins TRBV4-2 and TRBJ2-3; D is perhaps TRBD2 (5 bases). The CDR3 runs 19 residues. Germline lookup yields CDR1 LGHNA and CDR2 YNFKEQ. V was pared by 0 bases and J by 1 base, with 20 bases between. The DNA for the CDR3 is TGTGCCAGCAGCCAAGATTTAAGCGGCAGCACAAAGCGCACAGATACGCAGTATTTT. Residues: CASSQDLSGSTKRTDTQYF.

This clonotype was recorded only once. The CDR3 DNA follows: TGTGCCAGCAGTCCGGCTCTGGGACAGGGCACCTACGAGCAGTACTTC. It codes for CASSPALGQGTYEQYF. The V and J genes are TRBV6-2 or TRBV6-3 and TRBJ2-7; 9 bases match TRBD1. The CDR3 runs to 16 residues. The ends lost 5 bases at V and 2 bases at J; junction bases unmatched: 10. Germline-derived CDR1 and CDR2 are MNHEY and SVGEGT.

This chain joins TRBV18 and TRBJ1-3, with D maybe TRBD1 (5 bases). Per germline, CDR1 KGHSH and CDR2 LQKENI. The ends were cut back, 0 bases at V and 0 bases at J, with 9 bases in the middle. The CDR3 loop spans 16 amino acids. The CDR3 bases are TGTGCCAGCTCACCACCGGGGCGGACCTCTGGAAACACCATATATTTT. Translation: CASSPPGRTSGNTIYF.

This chain links TRBV27 with TRBJ2-6, with 7 bases identical to TRBD2. Trimming took 5 bases from V and 4 from J; bases not matched to a gene: 20. The CDR3 has 20 residues. The germline V gene has CDR1 MNHEY and CDR2 SMNVEV (reference sequence). DNA for the CDR3: TGTGCCAGCAGTAAAAGACTCCGGACCGCCGGGGGGAGGGGGGCCAACGTCCTGACTTTC. Amino acids: CASSKRLRTAGGRGANVLTF.

This clonotype came up a few times. CDR3: CAIRSRSAQGYGYTF. The CDR3 nucleotides are TGTGCCATCAGGTCGCGCTCGGCGCAGGGCTATGGCTACACCTTC. The chain carries TRBV10-3 and TRBJ1-2, with TRBD1 as a possible D gene (5 bases). Germline V lookup: CDR1 ENHRY, CDR2 SYGVKD. The V and J ends lost 6 bases and 4 bases respectively, with 18 bases between them. The CDR3 covers 15 residues.

V is TRBV2 and J is TRBJ1-3, with 7 bases matching TRBD1. Germline loops: CDR1 SNHLY, CDR2 FYNNEI. V lost 4 bases, J lost 0 bases, and 6 bases stayed unmatched. CDR3 size: 16 residues. CDR3 residues: CASSARQGNSGNTIYF. The DNA of the CDR3 is TGTGCCAGCAGTGCCCGACAGGGTAACTCTGGAAACACCATATATTTT. The full variable domain, in which reference TRBV2 and TRBJ1-3 provide the parts outside the CDR3, is EPEVTQTPSHQVTQMGQEVILRCVPISNHLYFYWYRQILGQKVEFLVSFYNNEISEKSEIFDDQFSVERPDGSNFTLKIRSTKLEDSAMYFCASSARQGNSGNTIYFGEGSWLTVV.

This chain connects TRBV5-1 to TRBJ2-5; 7 bases line up with TRBD1. Germline V gene lookup returns CDR1 SGHRS and CDR2 YFSETQ. The junction had 6 bases not matched to a gene; V was cut back by 4 bases and J by 3 bases. The CDR3 extends over 14 amino acids. CDR3 region: CASSVGTAEETQYF. CDR3 in DNA: TGCGCCAGCAGCGTAGGGACAGCAGAAGAGACCCAGTACTTC. The full variable domain, rest sourced from reference TRBV5-1 and TRBJ2-5, is KAGVTQTPRYLIKTRGQQVTLSCSPISGHRSVSWYQQTPGQGLQFLFEYFSETQRNKGNFPGRFSGRQFSNSRSEMNVSTLELGDSALYLCASSVGTAEETQYFGPGTRLLVL.

This clonotype was observed a few times. This sequence joins TRBV28 and TRBJ1-1, with D hard to call. CDR1 is MDHEN and CDR2 is SYDVKM in the germline V gene. The CDR3 runs to 11 residues. V was shortened by 3 bases and J by 10 bases, with 9 bases between the two germline ends. The CDR3 is CASSFQVSAFF. DNA of the CDR3: TGTGCCAGCAGTTTTCAGGTGTCAGCTTTCTTT.

This clonotype was counted only a few times. CDR3 nucleotide sequence: TGTGCCAGCGCTGGGGCCCACGAGCAGTACTTC. Its protein is CASAGAHEQYF. The chain uses TRBV28 and TRBJ2-7; D is perhaps TRBD1 (5 bases). V was cut by 8 bases and J by 5 bases, with 10 bases left in between. CDR3 length equals 11 residues. Germline CDR1 is MDHEN and CDR2 is SYDVKM.

The chain recombines TRBV6-2 or TRBV6-3 with TRBJ1-5, with 9 positions matching TRBD1. The CDR3 is 16 amino acids. Germline-derived CDR1 and CDR2 are MNHEY and SVGEGT. J gave up 0 bases and V 5 bases, and 5 bases lay outside the gene matches. The CDR3 loop is CASSTGQGYSNQPQHF. The DNA of the CDR3 is TGTGCCAGCAGTACGGGACAGGGCTATAGCAATCAGCCCCAGCATTTT.

A few counts support this clonotype. The V gene is TRBV30, the J gene TRBJ2-5; a weak D match, TRBD2 (5 bases). Germline assignment: CDR1 GTSNPN and CDR2 SVGIG (reference sequence). V was cut by 4 bases and J by 5 bases, with 14 bases left in between. This CDR3 region has 13 residues. The CDR3 sequence is CAWNDGIRETQYF. The CDR3 nucleotides are TGTGCCTGGAATGACGGGATCCGGGAGACCCAGTACTTC.

V is TRBV5-1 and J is TRBJ1-5, with D perhaps matching TRBD1 (5 bases). V was trimmed by 3 bases and J by 1 base, leaving 11 bases between them. The CDR3 is 15 residues long. Germline CDR1 is SGHRS and CDR2 is YFSETQ. DNA for the CDR3: TGCGCCAGCAGCTCGACCGGGGACAGCAATCAGCCCCAGCATTTT. This translates into CASSSTGDSNQPQHF.

This clonotype has just a few counts. The rearrangement links TRBV9 to TRBJ2-7; 8 nucleotides line up with TRBD2. The trim removed 3 bases at V and 4 bases at J, leaving 12 bases unmatched. This CDR3 is 16 amino acids long. CDR1 SGDLS and CDR2 YYNGEE come from the germline V gene. CDR3 coding DNA: TGTGCCAGCAGCGGATCTCACAGCGGGAGTTTTTACGAGCAGTACTTC. This codes for CASSGSHSGSFYEQYF.

This clonotype was seen a few times. The V gene is TRBV5-4, the J gene TRBJ2-2; 10 bases fit TRBD2. Germline V lookup: CDR1 SGHNT, CDR2 YYREEE (reference sequence). CDR3 length: 15 residues. V gave up 2 bases and J gave up 4 bases; unmatched junction bases: 2. The CDR3 region has the DNA TGTGCCAGCAGCTTTACTAGCGGGGCCACCGGGGAGCTGTTTTTT. Translated: CASSFTSGATGELFF. Drawing the rest from reference TRBV5-4 and TRBJ2-2, the complete variable domain is ETGVTQSPTHLIKTRGQQVTLRCSSQSGHNTVSWYQQALGQGPQFIFQYYREEENGRGNFPPRFSGLQFPNYSSELNVNALELDDSALYLCASSFTSGATGELFFGEGSRLTVL.

This sequence joins TRBV11-2 and TRBJ2-7; D gene ambiguous. Trimming pared 1 base from V and 3 bases from J, leaving 1 base between. CDR3 length equals 11 residues. CDR1 and CDR2 from the germline V gene are SGHAT and FQNNGV. The CDR3 coding sequence is TGTGCCAGCAGCTTAGTCTACGAGCAGTACTTC. This gives the protein CASSLVYEQYF.